This T cell receptor (beta chain) comes out of a study of beta chain features in type 1 diabetes. In the study overall: Sorted cells examined across all samples numbered roughly 99,000,000.

V was pared by 3 bases and J by 15 bases, with 15 bases between. The CDR3 sequence is 12 residues long. Germline assignment: CDR1 MNHEY and CDR2 SMNVEV (reference sequence). This clone has just a few counts. Its target is unknown. Study-wide results and limits: Type 1 diabetes patients had moderately but significantly shorter TCRB CDR3s in all four CD4+ subsets. The naive, central memory and Treg TCRB repertoires of patients appeared to be more similar to one another than those of healthy donors.

The single heparinised draw taken from each donor contained 90 to 150 mL of blood on average. Since all of the isolated RNA was reverse transcribed, expressed TCRB transcripts were what got sequenced. TCRdb's copy holds only in-frame clones and misses some; the assay was immunoSEQ multiplex PCR. The sample has about 270,000 clones, roughly an eighth seen once. The specimen sequenced was naive CD4+ T cells from blood. This sequence originates from a young man with type 1 diabetes. J is TRBJ2-4 and V is TRBV27, with TRBD1 as a possible D gene (5 bases). The CDR3 nucleotides read TGTGCCAGCAGTTTTCTTGGGGCAACGGTGTACTTC. It is translated as CASSFLGATVYF.